The 9 T cell receptor beta chains below come from one sample, sequenced in a study of cytotoxic CD8 clonotypes in ibrutinib-treated CLL. Produced via immunoSEQ multiplex PCR; TCRdb's table is partial and in-frame only. This table has fewer than 300,000 clones, around 76% appearing once. Sequencing used PBMCs, obtained at disease progression, from a patient treated with ibrutinib. These receptors all stem from a human donor with chronic lymphocytic leukemia.

The rearrangement uses TRBV10-2 and TRBJ2-5; TRBD1 is a possible D gene (6 bases). Per the germline V gene, CDR1 is WSHSY and CDR2 is SAAADI. The CDR3 has 13 amino acids. The ends were cut back, 8 bases at V and 2 bases at J, with 12 bases in the middle. The CDR3, as DNA: TGCGCCAGCCGCCTCCAGGGGCAAGAGACCCAGTACTTC. It codes for CASRLQGQETQYF.

This sequence joins TRBV7-8 and TRBJ1-1; D gene unclear. This CDR3 region has 11 residues. V lost 5 bases and J 4 bases, leaving 5 bases between the germline ends. The germline V gene has CDR1 SGHVS and CDR2 FQNEAQ. In DNA form, the CDR3 reads TGTGCCAGCAGCCGAACCACTGAAGCTTTCTTT. As protein: CASSRTTEAFF.

The chain uses TRBV27 and TRBJ1-2; 10 bases map to TRBD1. This CDR3 spans 13 amino acids. Unmatched junction bases numbered 5, after V lost 5 bases and J lost 8 bases. In germline, CDR1 is MNHEY, CDR2 SMNVEV (reference sequence). DNA for the CDR3: TGTGCCAGCAGTATCCGGGACAGGGGCGGCTACACCTTC. This gives the protein CASSIRDRGGYTF.

This clone was detected once. This specimen includes other DNA sequences encoding the same CDR3. The chain couples TRBV5-4 to TRBJ1-1; D may be TRBD1 (5 bases). Germline-derived CDR1 and CDR2 are SGHNT and YYREEE (reference sequence). V shed 0 bases and J shed 5 bases, with 8 bases lying between them. The length of the CDR3 is 13 residues. The CDR3 loop is CASSLGGGTEAFF. The CDR3 bases are TGTGCCAGCAGCTTGGGTGGGGGGACTGAAGCTTTCTTT.

The J gene is TRBJ1-1, the V gene TRBV18, with TRBD1 identical over 11 bases. J lost 4 bases, V lost 2 bases, and 6 bases had no gene match. The CDR3 has 16 residues. The germline CDR1 and CDR2 sequences are KGHSH and LQKENI. The chain's CDR3 is CASSPGPGTGGTEAFF. CDR3 nucleotide sequence: TGTGCCAGCTCACCAGGGCCCGGGACAGGGGGCACTGAAGCTTTCTTT.

This clone showed up just once. The chain has TRBV5-1 and TRBJ2-3; TRBD1 is a possible D gene (5 bases). Germline V CDR1 and CDR2: SGHRS, YFSETQ. The CDR3 contains 14 residues. V was shortened by 4 bases and J by 1 base, with 10 bases between the two germline ends. The CDR3: CASSRWGRTDTQYF. In nucleotides, the CDR3 is TGCGCCAGCAGCCGATGGGGCCGCACAGATACGCAGTATTTT.

This clone showed up just a few times. This rearrangement joins TRBV19 to TRBJ2-1; 7 nucleotides agree with TRBD2. The germline V gene has CDR1 LNHDA and CDR2 SQIVND (reference sequence). The CDR3 loop spans 14 amino acids. The V segment lost 6 bases and the J segment 10 bases; nucleotides outside the gene matches: 12. The CDR3 sequence is CASRPASWGGEQFF. The CDR3 DNA is TGTGCCAGTAGGCCAGCCTCCTGGGGGGGGGAGCAGTTCTTC.

This chain links TRBV7-8 with TRBJ2-2; D remains ambiguous. The germline CDR1 and CDR2 sequences are SGHVS and FQNEAQ. Trimming cost V 3 bases and J 1 base, with 6 bases left between them. This CDR3 has 14 residues. Written as DNA, the CDR3 is TGTGCCAGCAGCTTTCGATGGAACACCGGGGAGCTGTTTTTT. Translation gives CASSFRWNTGELFF.

This clone has more than one count but fewer than ten. A read error may produce the germline difference seen at one junction end. This chain links TRBV29-1 with TRBJ2-7; 9 nucleotides align to TRBD1. CDR3 length equals 14 residues. Germline CDR1 and CDR2: SQVTM and ANQGSEA. CDR3 protein: CSVEGGDRVYEQYF. The CDR3 coding sequence is TGCAGCGTCGAAGGAGGGGACAGGGTCTACGAGCAGTACTTC.